This T cell receptor beta chain emerged from a study of T cells in Graves' hyperthyroidism and ophthalmopathy. Study-level information: The authors collected peripheral blood at initial diagnosis, before any treatment. Study results and limitations: Blood also showed most of the thyroid clonotypes that were expanded above 0.001. From stable hyperthyroidism, ophthalmopathy was set apart by a 13 V-J model.

The source material, RNA transcripts, was used to amplify TCR beta CDR3 regions. Using the HTBI primer set, a first-round RT-PCR was run on the TCR CDR3. TCRdb re-called the multiplex PCR reads through MiXCR, storing one row per CDR3 protein. The sample lists about 270,000 distinct CDR3 sequences; roughly 20% were seen once. Germline CDR1 and CDR2: LNHDA and SQIVND (reference sequence). V was cut by 3 bases and J by 1 base, with 10 bases left in between. This CDR3 comprises 15 residues. A Clinical Activity Score of at least 3, a NOSPECS grade of at least 4 and a duration under 3 months were recorded in the ophthalmopathy patients. This clonotype has a handful of counts. Its antigen is not known.

V gene TRBV19 combines with J gene TRBJ1-5; D is unresolved. The specimen was blood. The sequence was collected from a man in his thirties or forties with Graves' ophthalmopathy. Here the CDR3 reads CASSILGFSNQPQHF. Here the CDR3 DNA reads TGTGCCAGTAGTATTCTAGGGTTCAGCAATCAGCCCCAGCATTTT.